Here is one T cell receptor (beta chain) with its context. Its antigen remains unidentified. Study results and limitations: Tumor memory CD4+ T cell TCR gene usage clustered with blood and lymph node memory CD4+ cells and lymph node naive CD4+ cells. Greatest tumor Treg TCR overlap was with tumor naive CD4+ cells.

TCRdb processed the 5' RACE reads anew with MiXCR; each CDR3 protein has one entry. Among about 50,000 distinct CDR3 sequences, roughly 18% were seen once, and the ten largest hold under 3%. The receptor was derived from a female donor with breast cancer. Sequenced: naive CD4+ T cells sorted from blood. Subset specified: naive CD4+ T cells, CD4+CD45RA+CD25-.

Written as DNA, the CDR3 is TGTGCCAGCAGCTTAACAGCCTACCACACAGATACGCAGTATTTT. Translating gives CASSLTAYHTDTQYF. The chain recombines TRBV5-5 with TRBJ2-3, with no clear D. V lost 2 bases, J lost 2 bases, and 12 bases lay in between. Germline CDR1 reads SGHKS; CDR2 reads YYEKEE (reference sequence). The CDR3 contains 15 residues.